This T cell receptor beta chain is drawn from a study of T cell responses to AZD1222 COVID-19 vaccine. In the study overall: Some second doses came at about 4 weeks and others at about 12 weeks; these were pooled.

Findings and limits, study-wide: Epitopes outside B.1.351 and B.1.1.7 mutated regions reportedly drew nearly half of spike TCRs. Recipients of two AZD1222 doses showed rising Spike-specific TCR breadth and depth. Mostly white British, mostly female donors; authors suggested clonal diversity may be underestimated.

This CDR3 contains 11 residues. V lost 7 bases, J lost 6 bases, and 0 bases stayed unmatched. In regard to this clone: Its antigen is not known.

The repertoire was sequenced with immunoSEQ multiplex PCR; TCRdb's copy has only in-frame clones and lacks some. The sample comprises 84,000 or so clones, roughly 87% of which are singletons, and about 1.6% rests with the top ten. This sequence joins TRBV12-3 or TRBV12-4 and TRBJ1-3; 7 bases line up with TRBD1. The sequencing used peripheral blood, collected on day 0 of AZD1222 vaccination. The receptor comes from an adult in good health. The CDR3 loop is CASKGANTIYF. The CDR3 coding sequence is TGTGCCAGCAAGGGGGCAAACACCATATATTTT.